This is a list of T cell receptor beta chains from one sample in a study of T-cell reconstitution after alpha-beta-depleted transplantation in children. MiXCR, applied by TCRdb to the PCR reads, yields one record per CDR3 protein. The sample gives about 1,000,000 distinct CDR3 sequences, roughly 29% of which show up once; more than 25% is in the top ten. The sample consisted of PBMCs, mostly from graft donor cells, taken 360 days after TCRalphabeta/CD19-depleted stem cell transplant. The receptors originated from a boy less than two years old who had a stem cell transplant for SCID, so the T cells may come from the graft donor. The CDR3 runs from the conserved cysteine through the conserved F or W. D genes are given only for firm matches. The size of a clone is reported for some rows only, either as once, few or many, or as a class for expanded clones.

V gene: TRBV5-4; clone size: few; J gene: TRBJ2-2; D gene: TRBD2; CDR3 protein: CASSSPGLVNTGELFF; CDR3 DNA: TGTGCCAGCAGCTCACCGGGACTAGTCAACACCGGGGAGCTGTTTTTT
V gene: TRBV19; clone size: .; J gene: TRBJ2-3; D gene: .; CDR3 protein: CASSIGTADTQYF; CDR3 DNA: TGTGCCAGTAGTATTGGAACGGCAGATACGCAGTATTTT
V gene: TRBV12-3/TRBV12-4; clone size: .; J gene: TRBJ2-3; D gene: .; CDR3 protein: CASSLGDPARQYF; CDR3 DNA: TGTGCCAGCAGTTTAGGGGACCCGGCACGTCAGTATTTT
V gene: TRBV9; clone size: few; J gene: TRBJ2-1; D gene: TRBD1; CDR3 protein: CASSVGTGSAQFF; CDR3 DNA: TGTGCCAGCAGCGTAGGGACAGGGTCGGCCCAGTTCTTC
V gene: TRBV6-5; clone size: few; J gene: TRBJ2-7; D gene: TRBD2; CDR3 protein: CASSSTNLGLAGAYEQYF; CDR3 DNA: TGTGCCAGCAGTTCCACGAATCTCGGACTAGCGGGGGCGTACGAGCAGTACTTC
V gene: TRBV11-2; clone size: .; J gene: TRBJ1-1; D gene: .; CDR3 protein: CASSSYTQVRNTEAFF; CDR3 DNA: TGTGCCAGCAGTTCATATACACAGGTCAGGAACACTGAAGCTTTCTTT
V gene: TRBV16; clone size: many; J gene: TRBJ2-7; D gene: .; CDR3 protein: CASSLLGLNEQYF; CDR3 DNA: TGTGCCAGCAGCTTGTTAGGCCTGAACGAGCAGTACTTC
V gene: TRBV20-1; clone size: few; J gene: TRBJ2-1; D gene: .; CDR3 protein: CSALEGLAQFF; CDR3 DNA: TGCAGTGCCCTGGAGGGACTTGCGCAGTTCTTC
V gene: TRBV9; clone size: .; J gene: TRBJ2-7; D gene: .; CDR3 protein: CASSVGHPPYEQYF; CDR3 DNA: TGTGCCAGCAGCGTAGGCCACCCTCCCTACGAGCAGTACTTC
V gene: TRBV20-1; clone size: .; J gene: TRBJ1-5; D gene: .; CDR3 protein: CSARGTGGAGNQPQHF; CDR3 DNA: TGCAGTGCTAGAGGAACGGGGGGCGCCGGCAATCAGCCCCAGCATTTT
V gene: TRBV2; clone size: .; J gene: TRBJ1-5; D gene: .; CDR3 protein: CASSDLYSNQPQHF; CDR3 DNA: TGTGCCAGCAGTGACCTCTATAGCAATCAGCCCCAGCATTTT
V gene: TRBV28; clone size: .; J gene: TRBJ2-1; D gene: TRBD1; CDR3 protein: CASSSSGTERYNEQFF; CDR3 DNA: TGTGCCAGCAGTTCGTCCGGGACAGAGCGGTACAATGAGCAGTTCTTC
V gene: TRBV5-1; clone size: .; J gene: TRBJ2-7; D gene: TRBD2; CDR3 protein: CASSYLAGGPVSEQYF; CDR3 DNA: TGCGCCAGCAGCTACTTAGCGGGGGGGCCTGTCTCCGAGCAGTACTTC
V gene: TRBV6-2/TRBV6-3; clone size: .; J gene: TRBJ1-4; D gene: .; CDR3 protein: CASSYRGTPTNEKLFF; CDR3 DNA: TGTGCCAGCAGTTACCGGGGGACTCCAACTAATGAAAAACTGTTTTTT
V gene: TRBV2; clone size: .; J gene: TRBJ2-7; D gene: TRBD1; CDR3 protein: CAIGSWDRAYEQYF; CDR3 DNA: TGTGCCATCGGATCCTGGGACAGAGCCTACGAGCAGTACTTC
V gene: TRBV7-9; clone size: few; J gene: TRBJ1-1; D gene: TRBD1; CDR3 protein: CASSADRDTEAFF; CDR3 DNA: TGTGCCAGCAGCGCAGACAGGGACACTGAAGCTTTCTTT
V gene: TRBV5-6; clone size: few; J gene: TRBJ1-2; D gene: .; CDR3 protein: CASSLGVIYGYTF; CDR3 DNA: TGTGCCAGCAGCTTGGGTGTGATCTATGGCTACACCTTC
V gene: TRBV10-3; clone size: .; J gene: TRBJ2-2; D gene: TRBD2; CDR3 protein: CAISVSAGQNTGELFF; CDR3 DNA: TGTGCCATCAGTGTCTCAGCGGGGCAAAACACCGGGGAGCTGTTTTTT
V gene: TRBV6-1; clone size: few; J gene: TRBJ2-5; D gene: TRBD2; CDR3 protein: CDNLSGGFQETQYF; CDR3 DNA: TGTGACAACCTTAGCGGGGGGTTCCAAGAGACCCAGTACTTC
V gene: TRBV20-1; clone size: .; J gene: TRBJ2-7; D gene: .; CDR3 protein: CSARAWGRGNEQYF; CDR3 DNA: TGCAGTGCTAGAGCTTGGGGTCGGGGGAACGAGCAGTACTTC
V gene: TRBV5-5; clone size: .; J gene: TRBJ2-5; D gene: .; CDR3 protein: CASSLPFSRRQETQYF; CDR3 DNA: TGTGCCAGCAGCTTACCATTTTCCCGGAGGCAAGAGACCCAGTACTTC
V gene: TRBV3-1; clone size: few; J gene: TRBJ1-5; D gene: .; CDR3 protein: CASSQGTGLGNQPQHF; CDR3 DNA: TGTGCCAGCAGCCAAGGGACGGGCTTGGGCAATCAGCCCCAGCATTTT
V gene: TRBV4-1; clone size: .; J gene: TRBJ1-2; D gene: TRBD1; CDR3 protein: CASSLRDRGLANYGYTF; CDR3 DNA: TGCGCCAGCAGCCTCCGGGACAGGGGGTTAGCTAACTATGGCTACACCTTC
V gene: TRBV29-1; clone size: few; J gene: TRBJ1-5; D gene: .; CDR3 protein: CSVRATTNQPQHF; CDR3 DNA: TGCAGCGTTCGGGCGACGACCAATCAGCCCCAGCATTTT
V gene: TRBV7-9; clone size: .; J gene: TRBJ1-3; D gene: .; CDR3 protein: CASSWGGGENTIYF; CDR3 DNA: TGTGCCAGCAGCTGGGGCGGGGGAGAAAACACCATATATTTT
V gene: TRBV20-1; clone size: .; J gene: TRBJ1-2; D gene: .; CDR3 protein: CSAPRGGWGYTF; CDR3 DNA: TGCAGTGCTCCCCGCGGGGGTTGGGGCTACACCTTC
V gene: TRBV12-3/TRBV12-4; clone size: .; J gene: TRBJ2-1; D gene: .; CDR3 protein: CASTFRRTNEQFF; CDR3 DNA: TGTGCCAGCACTTTTAGACGGACCAATGAGCAGTTCTTC
V gene: TRBV7-2; clone size: few; J gene: TRBJ2-3; D gene: .; CDR3 protein: CASSLVRRSTDTQYF; CDR3 DNA: TGTGCCAGCAGCTTAGTGCGGAGGAGCACAGATACGCAGTATTTT
V gene: TRBV12-3/TRBV12-4; clone size: few; J gene: TRBJ2-6; D gene: .; CDR3 protein: CASIRDVGYSGANVLTF; CDR3 DNA: TGTGCCAGCATAAGGGATGTCGGCTACTCTGGGGCCAACGTCCTGACTTTC
V gene: TRBV27; clone size: .; J gene: TRBJ1-1; D gene: .; CDR3 protein: CASSRVAVFTEAFF; CDR3 DNA: TGTGCCAGCAGCAGGGTGGCGGTTTTCACTGAAGCTTTCTTT
V gene: TRBV12-3/TRBV12-4; clone size: .; J gene: TRBJ1-1; D gene: .; CDR3 protein: CASSFTVLNTEAFF; CDR3 DNA: TGTGCCAGCAGTTTCACAGTCCTGAACACTGAAGCTTTCTTT
V gene: TRBV4-1; clone size: few; J gene: TRBJ2-7; D gene: .; CDR3 protein: CASSQAGYGSYEQYF; CDR3 DNA: TGCGCCAGCAGCCAAGCGGGGTACGGCTCCTACGAGCAGTACTTC
V gene: TRBV6-5; clone size: .; J gene: TRBJ1-4; D gene: .; CDR3 protein: CASSYALYEKLFF; CDR3 DNA: TGTGCCAGCAGTTACGCCCTATATGAAAAACTGTTTTTT
V gene: TRBV29-1; clone size: .; J gene: TRBJ1-2; D gene: .; CDR3 protein: CSVIPTAGDGYTF; CDR3 DNA: TGCAGCGTTATCCCCACGGCAGGGGATGGCTACACCTTC
V gene: TRBV6-5; clone size: few; J gene: TRBJ2-2; D gene: .; CDR3 protein: CASSYSWSANTGELFF; CDR3 DNA: TGTGCCAGCAGTTACTCGTGGAGCGCGAACACCGGGGAGCTGTTTTTT
V gene: TRBV7-2; clone size: .; J gene: TRBJ1-3; D gene: .; CDR3 protein: CASSLWGGKGNTIYF; CDR3 DNA: TGTGCCAGCAGCTTATGGGGCGGCAAGGGAAACACCATATATTTT
V gene: TRBV6-5; clone size: .; J gene: TRBJ1-5; D gene: .; CDR3 protein: CASSYSRGNQPQHF; CDR3 DNA: TGTGCCAGCAGTTACTCGAGGGGCAATCAGCCCCAGCATTTT
V gene: TRBV12-3/TRBV12-4; clone size: .; J gene: TRBJ1-3; D gene: .; CDR3 protein: CASSSDPGGYGNTIYF; CDR3 DNA: TGTGCCAGCAGTTCCGACCCCGGTGGGTATGGAAACACCATATATTTT
V gene: TRBV5-5; clone size: many; J gene: TRBJ1-2; D gene: .; CDR3 protein: CASSFLLSGYTF; CDR3 DNA: TGTGCCAGCAGCTTCCTCCTCTCGGGATACACCTTC
V gene: TRBV5-1; clone size: .; J gene: TRBJ1-5; D gene: .; CDR3 protein: CASSPGTTGQPQHF; CDR3 DNA: TGCGCCAGCAGCCCTGGGACTACAGGGCAGCCCCAGCATTTT
V gene: TRBV7-2; clone size: few; J gene: TRBJ2-4; D gene: .; CDR3 protein: CASSPQTGTARNIQYF; CDR3 DNA: TGTGCCAGCAGCCCCCAGACCGGGACCGCTCGAAACATTCAGTACTTC
V gene: TRBV27; clone size: .; J gene: TRBJ2-7; D gene: .; CDR3 protein: CASSPRTIYEQYF; CDR3 DNA: TGTGCCAGCAGTCCCCGGACTATCTACGAGCAGTACTTC
V gene: TRBV6-1; clone size: few; J gene: TRBJ1-5; D gene: .; CDR3 protein: CASSDWGTQPQHF; CDR3 DNA: TGTGCCAGCAGTGACTGGGGGACCCAGCCCCAGCATTTT
V gene: TRBV10-3; clone size: .; J gene: TRBJ2-1; D gene: TRBD2; CDR3 protein: CAISASGGFNEQFF; CDR3 DNA: TGTGCCATCAGTGCTAGCGGGGGGTTTAATGAGCAGTTCTTC
V gene: TRBV12-3/TRBV12-4; clone size: few; J gene: TRBJ1-1; D gene: .; CDR3 protein: CASSFAGGMSEAFF; CDR3 DNA: TGTGCCAGCAGTTTTGCGGGTGGGATGTCTGAAGCTTTCTTT
V gene: TRBV28; clone size: .; J gene: TRBJ1-5; D gene: .; CDR3 protein: CASSLSSPLNQPQHF; CDR3 DNA: TGTGCCAGCAGTTTGTCGAGTCCGCTTAATCAGCCCCAGCATTTT
V gene: TRBV29-1; clone size: .; J gene: TRBJ2-5; D gene: .; CDR3 protein: CSVAAGNSGETQYF; CDR3 DNA: TGCAGCGTTGCTGCGGGGAATTCGGGGGAGACCCAGTACTTC